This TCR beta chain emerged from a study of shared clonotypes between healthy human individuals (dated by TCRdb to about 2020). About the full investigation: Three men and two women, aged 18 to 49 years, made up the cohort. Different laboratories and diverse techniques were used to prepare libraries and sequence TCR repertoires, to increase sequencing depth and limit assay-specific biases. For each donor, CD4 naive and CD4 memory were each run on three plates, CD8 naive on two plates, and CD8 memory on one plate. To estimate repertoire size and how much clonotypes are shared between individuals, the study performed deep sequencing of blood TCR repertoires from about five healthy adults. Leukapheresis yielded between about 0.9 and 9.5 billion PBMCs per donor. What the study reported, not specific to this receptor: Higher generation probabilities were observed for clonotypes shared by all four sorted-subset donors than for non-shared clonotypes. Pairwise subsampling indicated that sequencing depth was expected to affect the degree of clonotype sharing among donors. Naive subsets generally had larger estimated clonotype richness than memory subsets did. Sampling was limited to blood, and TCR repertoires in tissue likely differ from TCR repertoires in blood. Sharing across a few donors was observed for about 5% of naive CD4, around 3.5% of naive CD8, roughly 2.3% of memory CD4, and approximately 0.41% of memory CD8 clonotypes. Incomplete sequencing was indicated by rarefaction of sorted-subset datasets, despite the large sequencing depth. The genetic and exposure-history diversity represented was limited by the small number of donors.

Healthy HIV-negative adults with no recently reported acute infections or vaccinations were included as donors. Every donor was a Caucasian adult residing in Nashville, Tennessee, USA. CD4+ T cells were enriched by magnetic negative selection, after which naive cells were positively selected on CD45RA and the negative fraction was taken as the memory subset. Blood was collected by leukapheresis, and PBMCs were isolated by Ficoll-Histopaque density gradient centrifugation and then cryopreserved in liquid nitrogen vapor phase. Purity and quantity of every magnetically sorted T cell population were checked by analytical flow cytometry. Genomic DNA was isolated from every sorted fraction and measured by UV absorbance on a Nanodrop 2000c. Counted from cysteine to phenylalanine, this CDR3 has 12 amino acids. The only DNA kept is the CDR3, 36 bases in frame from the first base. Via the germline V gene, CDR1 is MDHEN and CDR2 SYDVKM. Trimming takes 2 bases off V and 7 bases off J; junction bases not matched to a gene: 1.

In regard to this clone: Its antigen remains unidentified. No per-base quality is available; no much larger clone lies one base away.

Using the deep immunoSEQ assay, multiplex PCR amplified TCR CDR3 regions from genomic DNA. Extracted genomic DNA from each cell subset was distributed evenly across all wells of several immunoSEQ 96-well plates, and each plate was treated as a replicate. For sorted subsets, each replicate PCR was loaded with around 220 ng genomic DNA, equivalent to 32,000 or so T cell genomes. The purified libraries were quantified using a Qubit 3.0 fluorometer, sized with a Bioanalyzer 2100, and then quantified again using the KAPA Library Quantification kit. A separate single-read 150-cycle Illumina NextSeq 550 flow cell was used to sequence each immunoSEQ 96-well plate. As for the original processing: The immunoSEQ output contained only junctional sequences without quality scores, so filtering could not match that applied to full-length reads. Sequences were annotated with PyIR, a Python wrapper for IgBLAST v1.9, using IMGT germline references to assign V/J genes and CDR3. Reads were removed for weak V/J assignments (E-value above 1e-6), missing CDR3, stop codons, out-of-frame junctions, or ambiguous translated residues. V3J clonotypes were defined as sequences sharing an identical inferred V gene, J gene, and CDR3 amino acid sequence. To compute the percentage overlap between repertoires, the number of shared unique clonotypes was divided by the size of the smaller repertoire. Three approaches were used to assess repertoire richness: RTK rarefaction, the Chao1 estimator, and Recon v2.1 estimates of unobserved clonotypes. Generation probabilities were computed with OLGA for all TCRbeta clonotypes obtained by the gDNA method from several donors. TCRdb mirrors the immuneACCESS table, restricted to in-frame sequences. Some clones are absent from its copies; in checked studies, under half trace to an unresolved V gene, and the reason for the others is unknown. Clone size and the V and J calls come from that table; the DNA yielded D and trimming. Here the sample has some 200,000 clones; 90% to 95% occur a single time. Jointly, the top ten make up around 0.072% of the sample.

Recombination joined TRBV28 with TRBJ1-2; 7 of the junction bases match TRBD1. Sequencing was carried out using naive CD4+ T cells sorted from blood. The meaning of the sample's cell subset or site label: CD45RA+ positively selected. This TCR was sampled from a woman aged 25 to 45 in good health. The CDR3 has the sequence CASSLQGVGYTF. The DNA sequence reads TGTGCCAGCAGTTTACAGGGGGTTGGCTACACCTTC.